The subject of this entry is one TCR beta chain. Its antigen is not known. The V end was cut by 5 bases, the J end by 5 bases, with 8 bases between. The CDR3 length is 12 residues. Germline assignment: CDR1 SGHTA and CDR2 FQGTGA. The source of the sample is a study of blood T cells in healthy people across ages. Study-level points and caveats: Donors of long life had a larger count of naive CD4+ cells and greater diversity than aged donors.

Sample-barcoded 5' priming and a J-beta primer mix drove a second PCR of roughly 7 to 11 cycles. TCRdb reprocessed the 5' RACE reads with MiXCR, giving one entry per CDR3 protein. The table has approximately 830,000 distinct CDR3 sequences, about 62% seen once. Input material: blood. This receptor was obtained from a man in his thirties or forties in good health. This chain joins TRBV7-3 and TRBJ2-3; D call uncertain. CDR3 DNA: TGTGCCAGCAGCACCGAGAAAGATACGCAGTATTTT. This translates into CASSTEKDTQYF.